These 20 T cell receptor beta chains came from one sample sequenced in a study of T cells in localized non-small cell lung cancer. Repertoires were generated with immunoSEQ multiplex PCR, while TCRdb's copy carries only in-frame clones and drops some. This table has some 50,000 clones, approximately 86% appearing once. Material: PBMCs, obtained before any cancer treatment. These receptors all come from a female donor with stage II lung adenocarcinoma.

The V gene is TRBV5-1, the J gene TRBJ2-5; no firm D call. Trimming stripped 0 bases from V and 2 bases from J, with 11 bases between. Germline lookup yields CDR1 SGHRS and CDR2 YFSETQ. This CDR3 comprises 15 residues. The CDR3 DNA is TGCGCCAGCAGCTTGGCCGGTCCTGTACAAGAGACCCAGTACTTC. Its protein product is CASSLAGPVQETQYF.

The chain links TRBV5-6 to TRBJ1-4; no firm D call. The CDR3 has 14 amino acids. Germline V gene lookup returns CDR1 SGHDT and CDR2 YYEEEE. V was trimmed by 0 bases and J by 4 bases, leaving 7 bases between them. The CDR3 DNA sequence: TGTGCCAGCAGCTTGGCCAGGCGTAATGAAAAACTGTTTTTT. It specifies CASSLARRNEKLFF.

The chain combines TRBV29-1 with TRBJ1-1; D is unresolved. This CDR3 has 13 residues. The germline CDR1 and CDR2 sequences are SQVTM and ANQGSEA. V lost 2 bases and J lost 9, with 16 bases in between. CDR3 region: CSVERVESSQAFF. As DNA, the CDR3 is TGCAGCGTTGAAAGGGTTGAGAGTAGTCAAGCTTTCTTT.

The chain uses TRBV5-4 and TRBJ1-1, with 8 bases identical to TRBD1. This CDR3 comprises 14 residues. Germline-derived CDR1 and CDR2 are SGHNT and YYREEE (reference sequence). J gave up 4 bases and V 1 base, and 3 bases lay outside the gene matches. The CDR3 region has the DNA TGTGCCAGCAGCTTGCAGGGGGCAGGCACTGAAGCTTTCTTT. It codes for CASSLQGAGTEAFF.

The rearrangement links TRBV6-6 to TRBJ1-5; possibly TRBD1 for D (6 bases). V was trimmed by 3 bases and J by 0 bases, leaving 12 bases between them. Germline V gene sequence: CDR1 MNHNY, CDR2 SVGAGI (reference sequence). This CDR3 has 16 residues. The CDR3 region has the DNA TGTGCCAGCAGTTATGCGGCAGGGGTTAGCAATCAGCCCCAGCATTTT. Translating it yields CASSYAAGVSNQPQHF.

The chain carries TRBV18 and TRBJ1-2; D is perhaps TRBD1 (6 bases). CDR3 length equals 14 residues. V lost 1 base to trimming and J lost 2 bases, with 8 bases between them. Per the germline V gene, CDR1 is KGHSH and CDR2 is LQKENI. The CDR3 sequence: CASSPRTENYGYTF. The CDR3 region has the DNA TGTGCCAGCTCACCACGGACAGAAAACTATGGCTACACCTTC.

The V call is TRBV7-2, the J call TRBJ2-5; possible D gene TRBD2, 7 bases. In germline, CDR1 is SGHTA, CDR2 FQGNSA. This CDR3 has 14 residues. The V end lost 1 base, the J end lost 9 bases, and 15 bases lay between the germline ends. The CDR3: CASSLGLAGGPQYF. CDR3 DNA sequence: TGTGCCAGCAGCTTAGGACTAGCCGGGGGGCCCCAGTACTTC. The complete variable domain, with remaining parts taken from reference TRBV7-2 and TRBJ2-5, reads GAGVSQSPSNKVTEKGKDVELRCDPISGHTALYWYRQSLGQGLEFLIYFQGNSAPDKSGLPSDRFSAERTGGSVSTLTIQRTQQEDSAVYLCASSLGLAGGPQYFGPGTRLLVL.

The gene calls are TRBV7-3 and TRBJ2-7, with no clear D. The V end lost 1 base, the J end lost 2 bases, and 12 bases lay between the germline ends. Germline CDR1 is SGHTA and CDR2 is FQGTGA. The CDR3 length is 15 residues. CDR3: CASSLNRRTAYEQYF. Written as DNA, the CDR3 is TGTGCCAGCAGCTTAAATCGCCGCACTGCCTACGAGCAGTACTTC.

The chain links TRBV10-2 to TRBJ2-5; 8 nucleotides match TRBD1. The CDR3 runs 13 residues. Germline lookup yields CDR1 WSHSY and CDR2 SAAADI. Trimming removed 7 bases from V and 4 bases from J; junction bases left unmatched: 5. Here the CDR3 DNA reads TGCGCCAGCAAAGCACAGGGGGGAGAGACCCAGTACTTC. It specifies CASKAQGGETQYF.

The chain recombines TRBV7-8 with TRBJ2-1; a weak D match, TRBD2 (6 bases). CDR3 length: 12 amino acids. Germline CDR1 is SGHVS and CDR2 is FQNEAQ. V was trimmed by 5 bases and J by 12 bases, leaving 14 bases between them. CDR3 in DNA: TGTGCCAGCAGCCTCCTTGAGGGACTGCAGTTCTTC. Its translation is CASSLLEGLQFF.

The rearrangement uses TRBV4-1 and TRBJ1-5; TRBD1 agrees at 7 bases. V was clipped by 4 bases and J by 5 bases; unmatched bases: 2. Germline CDR1 reads MGHRA; CDR2 reads YSYEKL. The CDR3 has 13 amino acids. The chain's CDR3 is CASSRGTDQPQHF. The CDR3 nucleotides read TGCGCCAGCAGCCGGGGGACAGATCAGCCCCAGCATTTT.

Regarding this clone: At one end the junction does not follow the germline gene, possibly because of a read error. The V gene is TRBV11-2, the J gene TRBJ1-1; the match to TRBD1 covers 7 bases. This CDR3 has 13 amino acids. The V gene's germline CDR1 is SGHAT and CDR2 FQNNGV. The CDR3 sequence is CASSLDDRAEGFF. CDR3 in DNA: TGTGCCAGCAGCTTAGACGACAGGGCCGAAGGTTTCTTT.

The chain is built from TRBV5-1 and TRBJ2-7; 7 positions agree with TRBD2. The CDR3 extends over 16 amino acids. From germline, CDR1 is SGHRS and CDR2 YFSETQ. The V segment lost 4 bases and the J segment 3 bases; nucleotides outside the gene matches: 13. For the CDR3, the DNA is TGCGCCAGCAGCCCTAACCTAGCGGTGAACCTCTACGAGCAGTACTTC. Amino acids: CASSPNLAVNLYEQYF. The complete variable domain, with remaining parts taken from reference TRBV5-1 and TRBJ2-7, reads KAGVTQTPRYLIKTRGQQVTLSCSPISGHRSVSWYQQTPGQGLQFLFEYFSETQRNKGNFPGRFSGRQFSNSRSEMNVSTLELGDSALYLCASSPNLAVNLYEQYFGPGTRLTVT.

The rearrangement links TRBV7-8 to TRBJ1-5; 7 bases align to TRBD1. CDR1 SGHVS and CDR2 FQNEAQ come from the germline V gene. This CDR3 comprises 15 residues. Losses at the gene ends were 0 bases for V and 6 bases for J; bases not matched to a gene: 5. CDR3 loop: CASSLADRVGQPQHF. The CDR3 DNA reads as TGTGCCAGCAGCTTAGCCGACAGGGTTGGTCAGCCCCAGCATTTT.

The chain couples TRBV19 to TRBJ1-1, with D uncertain. The CDR3 spans 14 residues. Trimming removed 2 bases from V and 1 base from J, with 8 bases in between. Germline CDR1 LNHDA, CDR2 SQIVND (reference sequence). The CDR3 DNA reads TGTGCCAGTAGTATAAGGGCAGGGAACACTGAAGCTTTCTTT. Its protein product is CASSIRAGNTEAFF.

The rearrangement uses TRBV6-5 and TRBJ1-2; perhaps TRBD1 as D (5 bases). The CDR3 runs to 14 residues. The ends were cut back, 0 bases at V and 8 bases at J, with 13 bases in the middle. Per the germline V gene, CDR1 is MNHEY and CDR2 is SVGAGI. The CDR3 is CASSYSGTVGGYTF. CDR3 bases: TGTGCCAGCAGTTACTCGGGGACGGTAGGCGGCTACACCTTC.

The rearrangement uses TRBV6-6 and TRBJ1-6, with D tentatively TRBD1 (5 bases). This CDR3 is built from 16 residues. V was pared by 2 bases and J by 6 bases, with 14 bases between. Germline V gene data show CDR1 as MNHNY and CDR2 as SVGAGI (reference sequence). CDR3 bases: TGTGCCAGCAGTTACACACCGGGACGGAGTAATTCACCCCTCCACTTT. This sequence encodes CASSYTPGRSNSPLHF.

V is TRBV11-2 and J is TRBJ2-7; possibly TRBD2 for D (5 bases). V lost 1 base and J lost 3, with 10 bases in between. The CDR3 runs 14 residues. Germline CDR1 reads SGHAT; CDR2 reads FQNNGV. The CDR3 sequence: CASSLVGGDYEQYF. CDR3 DNA sequence: TGTGCCAGCAGCTTAGTAGGAGGAGACTACGAGCAGTACTTC.

The chain carries TRBV5-6 and TRBJ1-3; D is ambiguous. There are 15 residues in the CDR3. Trimming took off 1 base at V and 0 bases at J, with 8 bases between the two ends. Germline assignment: CDR1 SGHDT and CDR2 YYEEEE. The CDR3 nucleotides are TGTGCCAGCAGCTTGAAAACAGCCTCTGGAAACACCATATATTTT. This translates into CASSLKTASGNTIYF.

This chain links TRBV6-5 with TRBJ2-3, with TRBD2 matching 8 bases. The CDR3 has 16 amino acids. The trim removed 4 bases at V and 3 bases at J, leaving 9 bases unmatched. Germline V CDR1 and CDR2: MNHEY, SVGAGI. CDR3 nucleotides: TGTGCCAGCAGTTCAGGAGAACGGGGGGGGACAGATACGCAGTATTTT. This translates into CASSSGERGGTDTQYF.